The 8 T cell receptor beta chains reported below all come from one sample, sequenced in a study of T-cell reconstitution after alpha-beta-depleted transplantation in children. The TCRbeta library incorporated unique molecular identifiers. TCRdb re-analysed the PCR reads in MiXCR, keeping a single row per CDR3 protein. The data contain 700,000 to 950,000 distinct CDR3 sequences, 16% of them seen just once; the ten biggest clones take up approximately 5%. This specimen was PBMCs, mostly from graft donor cells, taken 360 days after TCRalphabeta/CD19-depleted stem cell transplant. The receptor set was obtained from a male patient younger than 18 who had a stem cell transplant for acute lymphoblastic leukemia, so the T cells may come from the graft donor.

The chain carries TRBV3-1 and TRBJ2-2; the D gene is possibly TRBD1 (5 bases). Germline V gene sequence: CDR1 LGHDT, CDR2 YNNKEL (reference sequence). The V end was cut by 0 bases, the J end by 5 bases, with 13 bases between. The length of the CDR3 is 16 residues. CDR3: CASSQDQGRRTGELFF. For the CDR3, the DNA is TGTGCCAGCAGCCAAGATCAGGGTCGACGAACCGGGGAGCTGTTTTTT.

This clonotype turned up a few times. The chain links TRBV5-1 to TRBJ2-7; a possible D gene is TRBD2 (6 bases). This CDR3 contains 19 residues. With 3 bases removed from V and 2 bases from J, the gap between germline ends came to 27 bases. The germline gives CDR1 SGHRS, CDR2 YFSETQ. The CDR3 DNA follows: TGCGCCAGCAGCTCGAGGGGACTCCTGAACCACGGGGGAACCTACGAGCAGTACTTC. Protein: CASSSRGLLNHGGTYEQYF. Filled out from reference TRBV5-1 and TRBJ2-7, the complete variable domain reads KAGVTQTPRYLIKTRGQQVTLSCSPISGHRSVSWYQQTPGQGLQFLFEYFSETQRNKGNFPGRFSGRQFSNSRSEMNVSTLELGDSALYLCASSSRGLLNHGGTYEQYFGPGTRLTVT.

This clonotype came up many times. The chain uses TRBV20-1 and TRBJ2-2; TRBD2 agrees at 7 bases. The V gene's germline CDR1 is DFQATT and CDR2 SNEGSKA (reference sequence). Germline trimming cut 8 bases from V and 0 bases from J; bases unmatched to any gene: 6. This CDR3 is built from 14 residues. Here the CDR3 reads CSPLAISNTGELFF. The CDR3 DNA reads as TGCAGTCCACTAGCGATCTCGAACACCGGGGAGCTGTTTTTT.

The sample holds many counts of this clonotype. This rearrangement joins TRBV20-1 to TRBJ2-7, with D perhaps TRBD1 (6 bases). Trimming shortened V by 5 bases and J by 6 bases, and 20 bases separated the two germline ends. The CDR3 covers 14 residues. Germline V lookup: CDR1 DFQATT, CDR2 SNEGSKA (reference sequence). The CDR3, as DNA: TGCAGTGCTGAAGATCGCCGGGACACCCTCGAGCAGTACTTC. Protein product: CSAEDRRDTLEQYF.

This clonotype came up a few times. V usage is TRBV25-1 and J usage is TRBJ1-2; 9 bases line up with TRBD1. CDR1 and CDR2 from the germline V gene are MGHDK and SYGVNS. Trimming at V came to 2 bases and at J to 5 bases, leaving 9 bases not matched to a gene. The length of the CDR3 is 16 residues. CDR3: CASSEPLTGGIYGYTF. Here the CDR3 DNA reads TGTGCCAGCAGTGAACCTTTGACAGGGGGAATTTATGGCTACACCTTC.

Only a few counts were recorded for this clonotype. The chain carries TRBV7-6 and TRBJ1-5; possible D gene TRBD1, 6 bases. The CDR3 runs to 15 residues. The V end lost 1 base, the J end lost 5 bases, and 12 bases lay between the germline ends. Germline values: CDR1 SGHVS, CDR2 FNYEAQ. CDR3 sequence (DNA): TGTGCCAGCAGCTTAGACGTCAGGGGCGATCAGCCCCAGCATTTT. This codes for CASSLDVRGDQPQHF.

The gene calls are TRBV11-2 and TRBJ2-7; 10 positions agree with TRBD1. The V gene end was trimmed by 6 bases and the J gene end by 3 bases; junction bases not matched to a gene: 11. Germline loops: CDR1 SGHAT, CDR2 FQNNGV. The CDR3 loop spans 16 amino acids. CDR3 DNA sequence: TGTGCCAGCAGGCCTGACAGGGGGCGAATAAACTACGAGCAGTACTTC. Its translation is CASRPDRGRINYEQYF.

In its sample, this clonotype was seen a few times. The chain joins TRBV29-1 to TRBJ2-7; 7 positions agree with TRBD2. V shed 7 bases, J shed 6 bases, and the junction held 30 bases outside the gene matches. The CDR3 length is 19 residues. From germline, CDR1 is SQVTM and CDR2 ANQGSEA. This chain's CDR3 is CSAASFPGGGSLSGFEQYF. Here the CDR3 DNA reads TGCAGCGCCGCGTCATTCCCCGGTGGCGGGAGTCTTTCCGGGTTCGAGCAGTACTTC.